A selection of T cell receptor beta chains follows, all from one sample in a study of blood T cells in healthy people across ages. A single record per CDR3 protein comes from TCRdb applying MiXCR to the 5' RACE reads. Among 540,000 or so distinct CDR3 sequences, around 48% were seen once, and the ten largest hold roughly 25%. The sequenced sample was blood. The receptor source for this set is an elderly man in good health. Both conserved end residues are part of each CDR3. A D gene is named only where the DNA matches it firmly. The size entry is marked missing in some rows and otherwise reads once, few, many or a size class.

j_call d_call v_call clone_size cdr3_aa cdr3_nt
TRBJ2-5 . TRBV6-6 many CASSYTIGLETQYF TGTGCCAGCAGTTACACCATAGGCCTGGAGACCCAGTACTTC
TRBJ1-2 . TRBV27 . CASRLTGTHQSLGYTF TGTGCCAGCAGGCTTACAGGGACCCATCAAAGTCTAGGCTACACCTTC
TRBJ2-1 TRBD2 TRBV7-2 few CASSTRAGGVNEQFF TGTGCCAGCAGCACAAGAGCGGGGGGAGTTAATGAGCAGTTCTTC
TRBJ1-4 . TRBV7-9 . CASSLVTREKLFF TGTGCCAGCAGCTTAGTAACCAGGGAAAAACTGTTTTTT
TRBJ1-6 . TRBV6-6 many CASSYSGPGDSPLHF TGTGCCAGCAGTTACTCGGGCCCCGGCGATTCACCCCTCCACTTT
TRBJ2-7 . TRBV6-2/TRBV6-3 . CASSNWGSKDSYEQYF TGTGCCAGCAGTAACTGGGGAAGTAAAGACTCCTACGAGCAGTACTTC
TRBJ1-2 . TRBV7-9 many CASSSVGAGANYGYTF TGTGCCAGCAGCTCTGTGGGGGCAGGGGCTAACTATGGCTACACCTTC
TRBJ2-3 TRBD2 TRBV20-1 . CSASAYLAGTDTQYF TGCAGTGCTAGCGCGTACCTAGCGGGCACAGATACGCAGTATTTT
TRBJ2-5 TRBD1 TRBV6-5 . CASSYSKDRGPKETQYF TGTGCCAGCAGTTACTCGAAAGACAGGGGCCCTAAAGAGACCCAGTACTTC
TRBJ1-1 TRBD1 TRBV6-1 many CASSQGAGFPSLNTEAFF TGTGCCAGCAGTCAGGGGGCGGGGTTCCCAAGCCTGAACACTGAAGCTTTCTTT
TRBJ2-1 TRBD2 TRBV4-3 few CASSQGLREVSYNEQFF TGCGCCAGCAGCCAAGGTCTGCGGGAGGTCTCCTACAATGAGCAGTTCTTC
TRBJ2-3 TRBD2 TRBV20-1 . CSAPPGLAGVPMYF TGCAGTGCCCCCCCGGGACTAGCGGGAGTGCCAATGTATTTT
TRBJ2-3 TRBD2 TRBV20-1 . CSARDRAGEGDTQYF TGCAGTGCTAGAGATCGGGCGGGAGAGGGCGATACGCAGTATTTT
TRBJ1-2 TRBD1 TRBV6-6 many CASSLFTGTGYGYTF TGTGCCAGCAGTCTCTTCACCGGGACAGGCTACGGCTACACCTTC
TRBJ2-3 . TRBV9 . CASSVAPLDTQYF TGTGCCAGCAGCGTAGCCCCCCTAGATACGCAGTATTTT
TRBJ2-7 TRBD1 TRBV7-9 . CASSQDREIYEQYF TGTGCCAGCAGCCAGGACAGGGAGATCTACGAGCAGTACTTC
TRBJ2-1 . TRBV29-1 many CSVEGGYNEQFF TGCAGCGTTGAGGGCGGATACAATGAGCAGTTCTTC
TRBJ2-1 . TRBV6-5 few CASKGQLANEQFF TGTGCCAGCAAGGGGCAGCTCGCCAATGAGCAGTTCTTC
TRBJ2-1 . TRBV9 . CAPPRLPNEQFF TGTGCCCCCCCAAGGCTACCCAATGAGCAGTTCTTC
TRBJ2-7 . TRBV29-1 few CSVEDPTQSYEQYF TGCAGCGTTGAAGATCCAACCCAATCCTACGAGCAGTACTTC
TRBJ2-5 . TRBV18 . CASSPSWGEETQYF TGTGCCAGCTCACCATCTTGGGGAGAGGAGACCCAGTACTTC
TRBJ1-2 . TRBV4-1 few CASSQDMGAGIFNYGYTF TGCGCCAGCAGCCAAGATATGGGTGCGGGAATCTTTAACTATGGCTACACCTTC
TRBJ2-7 TRBD2 TRBV12-3/TRBV12-4 . CASSPGLAAYNEQYF TGTGCCAGCAGTCCTGGACTAGCGGCCTACAATGAGCAGTACTTC
TRBJ2-1 TRBD1 TRBV20-1 . CSATTGVYNEQFF TGCAGTGCCACGACAGGGGTTTACAATGAGCAGTTCTTC
TRBJ2-2 . TRBV12-5 . CASGRGNTGELFF TGTGCTAGTGGCCGGGGGAACACCGGGGAGCTGTTTTTT
TRBJ2-3 . TRBV4-3 . CASSHPPGPSTDMQYF TGCGCCAGCAGCCATCCGCCAGGCCCTAGCACAGATATGCAGTATTTT
TRBJ2-7 TRBD1 TRBV10-3 few CAINPGQGLHEQYF TGTGCCATCAACCCGGGACAGGGGTTACACGAGCAGTACTTC
TRBJ2-5 TRBD2 TRBV7-2 . CASSWTTTSGSQYF TGTGCCAGCAGCTGGACGACGACTAGCGGGTCGCAGTACTTC
TRBJ2-7 . TRBV3-1 . CASSQEGRSYEQYF TGTGCCAGCAGCCAAGAGGGACGGTCCTACGAGCAGTACTTC
TRBJ2-1 . TRBV29-1 few CSVGEVSYNEQFF TGCAGCGTTGGGGAGGTCTCCTACAATGAGCAGTTCTTC
TRBJ2-6 . TRBV5-1 . CASSGVPSGANVLTF TGCGCCAGCAGTGGGGTCCCCTCTGGGGCCAACGTCCTGACTTTC
TRBJ2-1 TRBD2 TRBV27 . CASSLSLPLLSGRGSMAFF TGTGCCAGCAGTTTATCCCTGCCCCTCTTAAGCGGGAGGGGGAGTATGGCGTTCTTC
TRBJ2-5 . TRBV29-1 . CSLTSQAQRGEQYF TGCAGCCTTACCTCTCAGGCCCAACGGGGTGAGCAGTACTTC
TRBJ1-4 TRBD1 TRBV5-1 few CASSTLGQTTNEKLFF TGCGCCAGCAGCACGTTGGGACAGACAACTAATGAAAAACTGTTTTTT
TRBJ2-5 . TRBV27 . CASRRKGIQETQYF TGTGCCAGCAGGAGGAAGGGGATCCAAGAGACCCAGTACTTC
TRBJ2-2 . TRBV15 . CATSRHSGELFF TGTGCCACCAGCAGACATTCAGGGGAGCTGTTTTTT
TRBJ1-4 . TRBV6-6 many CASTPGRGGEKLFF TGTGCCAGCACCCCAGGGAGGGGGGGTGAAAAACTGTTTTTT
TRBJ2-1 TRBD2 TRBV15 . CATSRIGTSGRTYNEQFF TGTGCCACCAGCAGAATTGGGACTAGCGGGAGAACCTACAATGAGCAGTTCTTC
TRBJ2-1 TRBD2 TRBV10-1 . CASSRIRGGNEQFF TGCGCCAGCAGCCGTATACGGGGGGGCAACGAGCAGTTCTTC
TRBJ2-5 TRBD1 TRBV29-1 . CSVERTGSNEQYF TGCAGCGTTGAACGGACAGGGAGCAATGAGCAGTACTTC
TRBJ1-2 TRBD1 TRBV4-3 . CASRQVNRGSYGYTF TGCGCCAGCAGGCAAGTAAACAGGGGGAGCTATGGCTACACCTTC
TRBJ2-5 . TRBV7-2 . CASSQWGETQYF TGTGCCAGCAGCCAGTGGGGGGAGACCCAGTACTTC